This T cell receptor beta chain was sequenced for a study of cytomegalovirus exposure and HLA in healthy donors. Whole-study findings and limits: Accurate HLA-A and HLA-B prediction from TCR beta sequences was reported for most subjects.

The study did not record CMV serostatus for this donor. Germline CDR1 and CDR2: SGHDT and YYEEEE. The V end was cut by 1 base, the J end by 3 bases, with 11 bases between. This CDR3 comprises 16 residues. Concerning this clone: Its specificity is unknown.

PCR employed 60 Vbeta and 13 Jbeta primers. The repertoire was sequenced with immunoSEQ multiplex PCR; TCRdb's copy has only in-frame clones and lacks some. This table holds around 160,000 clones, 65% to 90% found once. This TCR was sampled from a human donor in good health. The chain uses TRBV5-6 and TRBJ1-6; unclear D gene. The sample comprised PBMCs. In nucleotides, the CDR3 is TGTGCCAGCAGCTTGTTGCAGGTGCGCTATAATTCACCCCTCCACTTT. Its protein is CASSLLQVRYNSPLHF.